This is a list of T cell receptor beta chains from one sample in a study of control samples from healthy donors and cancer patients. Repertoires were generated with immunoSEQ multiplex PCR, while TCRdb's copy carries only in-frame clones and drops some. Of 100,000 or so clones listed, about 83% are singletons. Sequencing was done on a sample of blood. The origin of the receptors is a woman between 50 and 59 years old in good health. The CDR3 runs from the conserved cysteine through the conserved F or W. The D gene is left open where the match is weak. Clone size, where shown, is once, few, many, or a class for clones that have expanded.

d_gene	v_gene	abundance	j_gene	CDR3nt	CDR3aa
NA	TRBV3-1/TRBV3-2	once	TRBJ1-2	TGTGCCAGCAGCCAAGGCACCGCTCGTGGCTACACCTTC	CASSQGTARGYTF
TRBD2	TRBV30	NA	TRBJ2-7	TGTGCCTGGAACCGGACTAGCGGGGGGGCCGTCGTCTACGAGCAGTACTTC	CAWNRTSGGAVVYEQYF
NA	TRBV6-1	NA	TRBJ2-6	TGTGCCAGCAGTGTACAAGCCCCCAGCTCTGGGGCCAACGTCCTGACTTTC	CASSVQAPSSGANVLTF
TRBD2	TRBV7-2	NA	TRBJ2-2	TGTGCCAGCAGCTCCTCTCGGACTAGCGTTGACGGGGAGCTGTTTTTT	CASSSSRTSVDGELFF
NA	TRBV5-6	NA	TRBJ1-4	TGTGCCAGCAGCTTGGGGCAGGGAGTGGCGACTAATGAAAAACTGTTTTTT	CASSLGQGVATNEKLFF
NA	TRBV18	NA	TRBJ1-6	TGTGCCAGCTCACCGACGGGGCAGAAGAATTCACCCCTCCACTTT	CASSPTGQKNSPLHF
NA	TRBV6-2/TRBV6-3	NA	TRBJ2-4	TGTGCCAGCAGTCGGGGACGTCTGAACATTCAGTACTTC	CASSRGRLNIQYF
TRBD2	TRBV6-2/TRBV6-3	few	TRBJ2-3	TGTGCCAGCAGTTACTCGCCTGGTGCGGGACTAGCGGCGAAAACAGATACGCAGTATTTT	CASSYSPGAGLAAKTDTQYF
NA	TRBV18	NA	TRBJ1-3	TGTGCCAGTTTCACAGGGTCTGGAAACACCATATATTTT	CASFTGSGNTIYF
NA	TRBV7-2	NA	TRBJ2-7	TGTGCCAGCAGTTTAGAGGTGAGGGCTTCCAACGAGCAGTACTTC	CASSLEVRASNEQYF
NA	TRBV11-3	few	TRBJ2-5	TGTGCCAGCAGCCCAGGACAGCAAGAGACCCAGTACTTC	CASSPGQQETQYF
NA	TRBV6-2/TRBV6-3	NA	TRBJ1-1	TGTGCCAGCAGTTACTCGGCAGGGTCTAACACTGAAGCTTTCTTT	CASSYSAGSNTEAFF
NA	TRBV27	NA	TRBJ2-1	TGTGCCAGCAGACGCAACAGGGCCGGTGAGCAGTTCTTC	CASRRNRAGEQFF
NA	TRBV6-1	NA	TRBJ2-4	TGTGCCAGCAGTGAAGGCGGGACAGCCTTAGCCAAAAACATTCAGTACTTC	CASSEGGTALAKNIQYF
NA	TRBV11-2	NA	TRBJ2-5	TGTGCCAGCAGCTTACGAGCGTCACAAGAGACCCAGTACTTC	CASSLRASQETQYF
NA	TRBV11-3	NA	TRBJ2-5	TGTGCCAGCAGCTTAGTCATTTCTACAGACCAAGAGACCCAGTACTTC	CASSLVISTDQETQYF
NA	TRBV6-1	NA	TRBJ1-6	TGTGCCAGCAGTGAGTTCGGGACCCAGTATAATTCACCCCTCCACTTT	CASSEFGTQYNSPLHF
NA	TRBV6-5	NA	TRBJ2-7	TGTGCCAGCAGTTACTCCGTTTGGGCGAACGACGAGCAGTACTTC	CASSYSVWANDEQYF
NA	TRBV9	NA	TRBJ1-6	TGTGCCAGCAGCCCCACCGAGGGTTCACCCCTCCACTTT	CASSPTEGSPLHF
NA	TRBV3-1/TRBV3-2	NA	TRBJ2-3	TGTGCCAGCAGCCAATTGGGTCCCCTCACAGATACGCAGTATTTT	CASSQLGPLTDTQYF
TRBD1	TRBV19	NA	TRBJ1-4	TGTGCCAGTAGTCCGGGACAGGGCCGGGAAAAACTGTTTTTT	CASSPGQGREKLFF
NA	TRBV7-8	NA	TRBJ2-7	TGTGCCAGCAGCTTAGGAGACTACAACGAGCAGTACTTC	CASSLGDYNEQYF
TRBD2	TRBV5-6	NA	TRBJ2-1	TGTGCCAGCAGCTTGGCCCTTCTAGCGGGGGGATTCTCCTACAATGAGCAGTTCTTC	CASSLALLAGGFSYNEQFF
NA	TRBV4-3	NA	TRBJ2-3	TGCGCCAGCAGCCAAGTCTCACGCACAGATACGCAGTATTTT	CASSQVSRTDTQYF
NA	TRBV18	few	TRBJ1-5	TGTGCCAGCTCACCTCTAGGGGCGGAGGAGCCCCAGCATTTT	CASSPLGAEEPQHF
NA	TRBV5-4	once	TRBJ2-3	TGTGCCAGCAGCTTGCCAGGGGCGGGGGTAGTCACAGATACGCAGTATTTT	CASSLPGAGVVTDTQYF
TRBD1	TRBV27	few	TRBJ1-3	TGTGCCAGCAGTCGCGACAGGGGGTTCTCCGGAAACACCATATATTTT	CASSRDRGFSGNTIYF
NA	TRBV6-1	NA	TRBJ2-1	TGTGCCAGCAGTGAAGGCAGGATAGGCGAGCAGTTCTTC	CASSEGRIGEQFF
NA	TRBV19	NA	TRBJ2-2	TGTGCCAGTAGTATCTGGGGGCTCGGCACCGGGGAGCTGTTTTTT	CASSIWGLGTGELFF
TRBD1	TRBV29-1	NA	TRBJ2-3	TGCAGCGTCGTGCAGGGGGGCACAGATACGCAGTATTTT	CSVVQGGTDTQYF
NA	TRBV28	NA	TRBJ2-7	TGTGCCAGCAGTCCCTCCCCAGGCTCCCACGAGCAGTACTTC	CASSPSPGSHEQYF
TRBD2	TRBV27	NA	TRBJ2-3	TGTGCCAGCAGGCGAGGAGGTAGCGGGAGGGTAGATACGCAGTATTTT	CASRRGGSGRVDTQYF
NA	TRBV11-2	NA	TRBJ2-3	TGTGCCAGCAGCTTAGCTAACTTCGACACAGATACGCAGTATTTT	CASSLANFDTDTQYF